This T cell receptor beta chain was recovered during a study of ipilimumab plus nivolumab after autologous stem cell transplantation. This table comes from immunoSEQ multiplex PCR, and its TCRdb copy is limited to in-frame clones, with some not included. The table lists some 87,000 clones, about 83% of them singletons. This CDR3 spans 10 amino acids. V was clipped by 6 bases and J by 8 bases, with 10 bases between them. The V gene's germline CDR1 is DFQATT and CDR2 SNEGSKA (reference sequence). The V gene is TRBV20-1, the J gene TRBJ1-1; no clear D. Source: PBMCs, taken in a trial of ipilimumab plus nivolumab as post-transplant consolidation. This TCR derives from a male donor with diffuse large B-cell lymphoma. The CDR3: CSANTREAFF. CDR3 coding DNA: TGCAGTGCCAATACAAGAGAAGCTTTCTTT.